This record covers a single T cell receptor beta chain. Its matching antigen is unknown. This specimen comes from a study of T and B cells in COVID-19 patients. Across the study: Blood was sampled from COVID-19 patients who were either actively infected or recovered. Comorbidities linked to unfavorable COVID-19 outcome were present in about 90% of the 20 active-infection patients. Whole-study results and caveats: Patients with COVID-19 reportedly showed strongly skewed T cell receptor beta variable and joining gene usage.

TRB was amplified from about 260-540 ng of blood genomic DNA. BIOMED2 TRB-A/B primer pools were used in multiplex TRB PCR. TCRdb recomputed calls from the multiplex PCR reads with MiXCR, one row per CDR3 protein. The sample holds roughly 15,000 distinct CDR3 sequences, roughly a quarter seen once. CDR1 and CDR2 from the germline V gene are SGHRS and YFSETQ. The germline V and J ends were trimmed by 1 base and 4 bases, with 17 bases remaining between them. The CDR3 contains 16 residues. J is TRBJ1-1 and V is TRBV5-1; maybe TRBD1 (6 bases). The sequenced material came from blood. This sequence was found in a human donor who had recovered from COVID-19. The CDR3 sequence is CASSLINAGVGTEAFF. The CDR3 DNA follows: TGCGCCAGCAGCTTGATCAATGCAGGGGTCGGCACTGAAGCTTTCTTT.